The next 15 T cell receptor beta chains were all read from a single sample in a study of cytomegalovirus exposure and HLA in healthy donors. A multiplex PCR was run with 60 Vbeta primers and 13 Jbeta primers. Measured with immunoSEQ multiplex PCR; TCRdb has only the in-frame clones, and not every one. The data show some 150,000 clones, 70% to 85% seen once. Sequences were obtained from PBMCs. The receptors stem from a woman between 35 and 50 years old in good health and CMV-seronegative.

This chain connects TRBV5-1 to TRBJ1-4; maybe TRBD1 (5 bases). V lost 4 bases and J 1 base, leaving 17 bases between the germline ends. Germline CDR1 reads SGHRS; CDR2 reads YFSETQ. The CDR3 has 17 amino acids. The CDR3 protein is CASSPSSSGGTNEKLFF. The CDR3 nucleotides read TGCGCCAGCAGCCCGAGCTCATCGGGGGGAACTAATGAAAAACTGTTTTTT.

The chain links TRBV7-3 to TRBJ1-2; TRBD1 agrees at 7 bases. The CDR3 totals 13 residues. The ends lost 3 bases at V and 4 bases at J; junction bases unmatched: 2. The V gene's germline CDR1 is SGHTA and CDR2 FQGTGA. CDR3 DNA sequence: TGTGCCAGCAGCTTCGGACAGGCCTATGGCTACACCTTC. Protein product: CASSFGQAYGYTF.

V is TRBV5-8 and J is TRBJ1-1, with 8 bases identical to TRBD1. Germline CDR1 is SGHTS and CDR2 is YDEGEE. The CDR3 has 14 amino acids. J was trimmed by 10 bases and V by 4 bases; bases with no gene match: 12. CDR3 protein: CASSAPGRGQRAFF. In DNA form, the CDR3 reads TGTGCCAGCAGCGCCCCGGGCAGGGGGCAAAGAGCTTTCTTT.

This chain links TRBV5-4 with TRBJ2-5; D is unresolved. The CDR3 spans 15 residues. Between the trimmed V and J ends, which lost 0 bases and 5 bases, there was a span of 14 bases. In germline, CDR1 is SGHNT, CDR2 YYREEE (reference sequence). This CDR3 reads CASSLERSNGETQYF. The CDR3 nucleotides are TGTGCCAGCAGCTTGGAGCGTTCAAATGGGGAGACCCAGTACTTC. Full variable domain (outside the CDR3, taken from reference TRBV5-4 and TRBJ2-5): ETGVTQSPTHLIKTRGQQVTLRCSSQSGHNTVSWYQQALGQGPQFIFQYYREEENGRGNFPPRFSGLQFPNYSSELNVNALELDDSALYLCASSLERSNGETQYFGPGTRLLVL.

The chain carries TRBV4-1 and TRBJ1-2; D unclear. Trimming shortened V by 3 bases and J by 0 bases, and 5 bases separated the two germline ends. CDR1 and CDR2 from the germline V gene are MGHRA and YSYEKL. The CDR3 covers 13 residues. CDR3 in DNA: TGCGCCAGCAGCCAGTACACTAACTATGGCTACACCTTC. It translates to CASSQYTNYGYTF.

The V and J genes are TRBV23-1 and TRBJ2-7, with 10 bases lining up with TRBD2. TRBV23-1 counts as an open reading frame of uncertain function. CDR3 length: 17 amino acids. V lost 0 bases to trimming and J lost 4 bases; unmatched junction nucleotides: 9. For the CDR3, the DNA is TGCGCCAGCAGTCAATCGATACTAGCGGGACGCCAGTACGAGCAGTACTTC. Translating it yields CASSQSILAGRQYEQYF.

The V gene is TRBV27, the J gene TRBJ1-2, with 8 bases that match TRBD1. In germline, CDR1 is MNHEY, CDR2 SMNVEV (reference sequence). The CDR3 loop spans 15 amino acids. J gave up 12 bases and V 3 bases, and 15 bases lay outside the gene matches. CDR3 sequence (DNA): TGTGCCAGCAGTTTCCCTTCATTCGACAGGGGTCGGGACACCTTC. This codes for CASSFPSFDRGRDTF.

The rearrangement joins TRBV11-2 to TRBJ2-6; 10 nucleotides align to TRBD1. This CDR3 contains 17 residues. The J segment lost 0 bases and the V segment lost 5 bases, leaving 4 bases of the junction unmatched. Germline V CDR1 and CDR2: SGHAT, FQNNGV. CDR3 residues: CASSPGQGYSGANVLTF. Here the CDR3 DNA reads TGTGCCAGCAGCCCGGGACAGGGGTACTCTGGGGCCAACGTCCTGACTTTC.

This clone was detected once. CDR3 sequence (DNA): TGTGCCAGCAGCTCTTCCCACTCGGTGCAGTACTTC. This translates into CASSSSHSVQYF. The chain links TRBV28 to TRBJ2-7; D call uncertain. CDR3 length: 12 amino acids. Trimming pared 6 bases from V and 9 bases from J, leaving 15 bases between. Germline CDR1 and CDR2: MDHEN and SYDVKM.

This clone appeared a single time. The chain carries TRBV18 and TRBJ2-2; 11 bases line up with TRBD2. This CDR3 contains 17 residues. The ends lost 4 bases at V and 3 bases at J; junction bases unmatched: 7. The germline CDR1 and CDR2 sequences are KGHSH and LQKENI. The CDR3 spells CASSRPLAGAYTGELFF. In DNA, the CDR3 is TGTGCCAGCTCACGTCCACTAGCGGGAGCTTACACCGGGGAGCTGTTTTTT.

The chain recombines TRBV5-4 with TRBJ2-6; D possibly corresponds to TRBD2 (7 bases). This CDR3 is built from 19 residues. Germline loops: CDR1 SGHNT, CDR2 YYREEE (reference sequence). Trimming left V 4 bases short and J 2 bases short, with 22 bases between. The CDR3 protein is CASSPKGGARLAGANVLTF. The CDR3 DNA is TGTGCCAGCAGCCCCAAGGGGGGGGCGCGATTAGCTGGGGCCAACGTCCTGACTTTC.

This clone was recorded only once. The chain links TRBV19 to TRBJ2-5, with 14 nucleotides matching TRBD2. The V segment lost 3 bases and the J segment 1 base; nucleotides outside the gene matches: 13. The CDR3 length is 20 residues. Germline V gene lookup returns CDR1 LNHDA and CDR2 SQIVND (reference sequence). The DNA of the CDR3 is TGTGCCAGTAGTATGCCTACCTCCGGGACTAGCGGGAGAAGCCAAGAGACCCAGTACTTC. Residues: CASSMPTSGTSGRSQETQYF.

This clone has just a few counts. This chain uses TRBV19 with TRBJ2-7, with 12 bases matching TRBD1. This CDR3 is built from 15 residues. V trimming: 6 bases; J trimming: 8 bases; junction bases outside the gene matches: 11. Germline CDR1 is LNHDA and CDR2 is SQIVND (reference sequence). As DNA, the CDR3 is TGTGCCAGTAGACAATCCGGGACAGGGGGCCGTAAGCAGTACTTC. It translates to CASRQSGTGGRKQYF. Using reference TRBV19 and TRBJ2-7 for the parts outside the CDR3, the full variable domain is DGGITQSPKYLFRKEGQNVTLSCEQNLNHDAMYWYRQDPGQGLRLIYYSQIVNDFQKGDIAEGYSVSREKKESFPLTVTSAQKNPTAFYLCASRQSGTGGRKQYFGPGTRLTVT.

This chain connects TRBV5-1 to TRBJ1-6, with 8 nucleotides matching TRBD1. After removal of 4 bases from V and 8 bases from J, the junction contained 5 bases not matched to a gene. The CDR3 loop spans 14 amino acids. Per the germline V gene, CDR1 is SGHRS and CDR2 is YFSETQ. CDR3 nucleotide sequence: TGCGCCAGCAGCAAGGGACAGGACCATTCACCCCTCCACTTT. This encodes CASSKGQDHSPLHF.

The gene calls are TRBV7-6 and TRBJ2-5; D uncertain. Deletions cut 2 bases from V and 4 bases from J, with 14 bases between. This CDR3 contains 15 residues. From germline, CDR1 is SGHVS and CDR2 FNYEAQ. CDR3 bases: TGTGCCAGCAGCTTATTTATAACTACGGGAGAGACCCAGTACTTC. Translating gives CASSLFITTGETQYF.